The 21 T cell receptor beta chains presented below share a single source sample, sequenced in a study of somatic mutations in cytotoxic T cells in rheumatoid arthritis. This table comes from immunoSEQ multiplex PCR, and its TCRdb copy is limited to in-frame clones, with some not included. The sample shows tens of thousands of clones, about four fifths of them seen only once. The sample consisted of CD8+ T cells sorted from blood. All receptors come from an adult with rheumatoid arthritis.

This clone occurred a few times. CDR3 sequence (DNA): TGTGCCAGCAGTACGTCCAACACTGAAGCTTTCTTT. Translated, it gives CASSTSNTEAFF. The chain couples TRBV28 to TRBJ1-1; D gene ambiguous. The germline V gene encodes CDR1 MDHEN and CDR2 SYDVKM. V dropped 5 bases and J dropped 2 bases, with 6 bases sitting between them. CDR3 length: 12 amino acids.

The chain couples TRBV2 to TRBJ2-2, with TRBD2 matching 8 bases. The V gene end was trimmed by 11 bases and the J gene end by 2 bases; junction bases not matched to a gene: 4. From germline, CDR1 is SNHLY and CDR2 FYNNEI. CDR3 length equals 13 residues. CDR3 DNA sequence: TGTGCCGGCCGGGGGGGCAACACCGGGGAGCTGTTTTTT. Translating gives CAGRGGNTGELFF.

The chain carries TRBV21-1 and TRBJ1-3; whether TRBD1, the table's D call, matches the DNA was not checked. TRBV21-1 constitutes a pseudogene. This CDR3 is 16 amino acids long. The CDR3 DNA follows: TGTGCCAGCAGCTTCCGGACAGGGTGCTCTGGAAACACCATATATTTT. It is translated as CASSFRTGCSGNTIYF.

The J gene is TRBJ1-1, the V gene TRBV29-1, with D hard to call. This CDR3 region has 13 residues. Trimming pared 4 bases from V and 3 bases from J, leaving 12 bases between. Germline values: CDR1 SQVTM, CDR2 ANQGSEA. CDR3 amino acids: CSVVGVSDTEAFF. The CDR3 nucleotides are TGCAGCGTTGTTGGGGTTTCAGACACTGAAGCTTTCTTT.

The genes are TRBV7-9 and TRBJ2-1; unclear D gene. CDR3 size: 17 residues. Germline V gene lookup returns CDR1 SEHNR and CDR2 FQNEAQ (reference sequence). With 5 bases removed from V and 1 base from J, the gap between germline ends came to 18 bases. CDR3 in amino acids: CASSPAQLAGSYNEQFF. CDR3 nucleotide sequence: TGTGCCAGCAGCCCCGCCCAATTGGCTGGGTCCTACAATGAGCAGTTCTTC.

The chain couples TRBV25-1 to TRBJ1-1; 7 bases agree with TRBD1. Germline lookup yields CDR1 MGHDK and CDR2 SYGVNS. J lost 2 bases, V lost 7 bases, and 7 bases had no gene match. The CDR3 extends over 14 amino acids. CDR3 DNA: TGTGCCAGCAACCCGGGACAGCTAAACACTGAAGCTTTCTTT. Amino acids: CASNPGQLNTEAFF. The full variable domain, completed using reference TRBV25-1 and TRBJ1-1, is EADIYQTPRYLVIGTGKKITLECSQTMGHDKMYWYQQDPGMELHLIHYSYGVNSTEKGDLSSESTVSRIRTEHFPLTLESARPSHTSQYLCASNPGQLNTEAFFGQGTRLTVV.

This clone is large. The rearrangement links TRBV11-3 to TRBJ2-7; the match to TRBD1 covers 7 bases. Germline CDR1 SGHNT, CDR2 YENEEA. The CDR3 runs to 17 residues. J gave up 0 bases and V 4 bases, and 12 bases lay outside the gene matches. The CDR3 region is CASSSYSGQAFSYEQYF. CDR3 bases: TGTGCCAGCAGCTCCTACTCCGGACAGGCCTTCTCCTACGAGCAGTACTTC.

DNA of the CDR3: TGCGCCAGCAGCCAAAGGGGGAATGGGGTGCGTCGTACTGAAGCTTTCTTT. The encoded protein is CASSQRGNGVRRTEAFF. The chain employs TRBV4-1 and TRBJ1-1, with D perhaps matching TRBD1 (6 bases). V shed 2 bases and J shed 5 bases, with 21 bases lying between them. Germline-derived CDR1 and CDR2 are MGHRA and YSYEKL. CDR3 length equals 17 residues.

V usage is TRBV7-2 and J usage is TRBJ2-1; 13 bases are a match to TRBD2. V was pared by 4 bases and J by 9 bases, with 6 bases of the junction left unmatched. The germline CDR1 and CDR2 sequences are SGHTA and FQGNSA. The CDR3 is 15 amino acids. Here the CDR3 reads CASSYGLAGEREQFF. In DNA form, the CDR3 reads TGTGCCAGCAGCTACGGACTAGCGGGAGAGCGTGAGCAGTTCTTC.

The chain uses TRBV11-3 and TRBJ2-7; 8 bases are a match to TRBD2. Germline V lookup: CDR1 SGHNT, CDR2 YENEEA. The junction had 18 bases not matched to a gene; V was cut back by 5 bases and J by 3 bases. The CDR3 loop spans 18 amino acids. The CDR3 sequence is CASSHRPQPSGFSYEQYF. Written as DNA, the CDR3 is TGTGCCAGCAGCCACCGCCCCCAACCTAGCGGGTTCAGCTACGAGCAGTACTTC.

The chain employs TRBV15 and TRBJ2-1; TRBD2 matches 11 bases. The CDR3 is made up of 15 amino acids. Germline V CDR1 and CDR2: LNHNV, YYDKDF (reference sequence). The trim removed 0 bases at V and 6 bases at J, leaving 1 base unmatched. CDR3 DNA: TGTGCCACCAGCAGAGATAGCGGGGGGGCCAATGAGCAGTTCTTC. Translating it yields CATSRDSGGANEQFF.

The chain has TRBV2 and TRBJ1-3, with TRBD1 matching over 8 bases. The germline CDR1 and CDR2 sequences are SNHLY and FYNNEI. This CDR3 has 14 amino acids. V was clipped by 10 bases and J by 2 bases; unmatched bases: 7. This chain's CDR3 is CATIAQGAGNTIYF. The DNA of the CDR3 is TGTGCCACCATAGCACAGGGGGCTGGAAACACCATATATTTT.

Here the CDR3 reads CASTKSGSGANVLTF. As DNA, the CDR3 is TGTGCCAGCACCAAGTCAGGGTCTGGGGCCAACGTCCTGACTTTC. V and J are TRBV7-9 and TRBJ2-6; tentatively, D is TRBD1 (5 bases). V was pared by 7 bases and J by 1 base, with 11 bases between. The CDR3 runs 15 residues. Germline CDR1 reads SEHNR; CDR2 reads FQNEAQ (reference sequence).

V gene TRBV9 combines with J gene TRBJ2-1, with 10 positions matching TRBD2. This CDR3 spans 14 amino acids. Per germline, CDR1 SGDLS and CDR2 YYNGEE. The V gene end was trimmed by 4 bases and the J gene end by 6 bases; junction bases not matched to a gene: 4. Here the CDR3 DNA reads TGTGCCAGCAGCCCGAGCGGGGGGGCCAATGAGCAGTTCTTC. Encoded protein: CASSPSGGANEQFF.

The rearrangement uses TRBV6-5 and TRBJ1-3, with D possibly matching TRBD1 (5 bases). Trimming shortened V by 0 bases and J by 4 bases, and 13 bases separated the two germline ends. Per germline, CDR1 MNHEY and CDR2 SVGAGI. There are 16 residues in the CDR3. The CDR3 loop reads CASSYSMWGIGNTIYF. The CDR3 bases are TGTGCCAGCAGTTACTCTATGTGGGGCATCGGAAACACCATATATTTT.

V gene TRBV28 combines with J gene TRBJ2-7; D is possibly TRBD1 (6 bases). CDR3 size: 13 residues. Germline loops: CDR1 MDHEN, CDR2 SYDVKM. V was shortened by 3 bases and J by 3 bases, with 9 bases between the two germline ends. CDR3 in amino acids: CASSFAGDYEQYV. In DNA, the CDR3 is TGTGCCAGCAGTTTTGCAGGGGACTACGAGCAGTACGTC.

The genes are TRBV27 and TRBJ1-6, with D unresolved. This CDR3 is 15 amino acids long. The germline V and J ends were trimmed by 0 bases and 10 bases, with 13 bases remaining between them. Looked up from germline, CDR1 is MNHEY and CDR2 is SMNVEV (reference sequence). CDR3 region: CASSLSMVGLSPLHF. The CDR3 DNA sequence: TGTGCCAGCAGTTTATCGATGGTTGGGTTGTCACCCCTCCACTTT.

V is TRBV10-3 and J is TRBJ2-2; TRBD1 is a possible D gene (7 bases). The CDR3 contains 14 residues. V was trimmed by 11 bases and J by 0 bases, leaving 13 bases between them. CDR1 and CDR2 from the germline V gene are ENHRY and SYGVKD. CDR3 bases: TGTGCCGTCGGGGGACAGTCGAACACCGGGGAGCTGTTTTTT. Encoded protein: CAVGGQSNTGELFF.

The rearrangement joins TRBV7-8 to TRBJ1-4; D gene uncertain. V was pared by 5 bases and J by 5 bases, with 15 bases between. The germline V gene encodes CDR1 SGHVS and CDR2 FQNEAQ. The CDR3 contains 15 residues. The CDR3 protein is CASSLGRQLNEKLFF. In nucleotides, the CDR3 is TGTGCCAGCAGCCTCGGGAGGCAGCTAAATGAAAAACTGTTTTTT.

The chain uses TRBV4-1 and TRBJ1-1; D unresolved. With 4 bases removed from V and 4 bases from J, the gap between germline ends came to 13 bases. The V gene's germline CDR1 is MGHRA and CDR2 YSYEKL. This CDR3 spans 14 amino acids. The CDR3 DNA follows: TGCGCCAGCAGCCCCCCGTGGCCAGGCACTGAAGCTTTCTTT. Amino acids: CASSPPWPGTEAFF.

The chain links TRBV2 to TRBJ2-3; D is possibly TRBD1 or TRBD2 (5 bases each). Germline-derived CDR1 and CDR2 are SNHLY and FYNNEI. V lost 5 bases to trimming and J lost 9 bases, with 15 bases between them. The CDR3 runs to 13 residues. Here the CDR3 DNA reads TGTGCCAGCAGTAACCGGGACCCTCTGACGCAGTATTTT. Protein product: CASSNRDPLTQYF.